This T cell receptor (beta chain) was identified during a study of blood T cells in healthy people across ages. Broader study findings: A roughly linear fall in TCR beta diversity per million T cells was seen with increasing age. The authors considered diversity estimates from one million T cells to be underestimates.

The study drew donors from healthy Caucasian individuals in Russia aged about 6 to 90. Germline CDR1 is SGDLS and CDR2 is YYNGEE. CDR3 length equals 14 residues. With regard to this clonotype: Its antigen is as yet unknown. One end of the junction fails to match germline, which may point to a read error.

The use of a sample-barcoded 5' primer and a J-beta primer mix characterized a second PCR of 7 to 11 cycles. A tag from a template-switch adaptor with 12 random nucleotides marked each cDNA molecule. From the 5' RACE reads, TCRdb called clonotypes with MiXCR, one entry per CDR3 protein. The repertoire holds around 900,000 distinct CDR3 sequences, about 28% seen once, with around 16% in the top ten. The rearrangement uses TRBV9 and TRBJ1-2; D may be TRBD1 (5 bases). The receptor was isolated from a woman older than 75 in good health. The sequenced material came from blood. The CDR3: CAGSRGTGNYGYTF. CDR3 DNA sequence: TGTGCCGGCAGCCGGGGGACGGGGAACTATGGCTACACCTTC.